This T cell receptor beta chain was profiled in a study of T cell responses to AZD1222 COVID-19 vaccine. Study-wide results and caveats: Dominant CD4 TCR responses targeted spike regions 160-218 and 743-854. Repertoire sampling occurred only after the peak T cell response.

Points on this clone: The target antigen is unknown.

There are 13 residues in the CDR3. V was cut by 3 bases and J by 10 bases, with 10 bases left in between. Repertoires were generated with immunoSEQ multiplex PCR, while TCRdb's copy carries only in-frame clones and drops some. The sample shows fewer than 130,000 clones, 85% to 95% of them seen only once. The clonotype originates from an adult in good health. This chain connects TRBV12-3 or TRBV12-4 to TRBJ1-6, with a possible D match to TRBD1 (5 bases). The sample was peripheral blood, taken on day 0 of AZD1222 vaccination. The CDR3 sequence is CASSFRQGSPLHF. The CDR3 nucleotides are TGTGCCAGCAGTTTCCGGCAGGGATCACCCCTCCACTTT.